This T cell receptor (beta chain) appears in the sequencing data of a study of cytomegalovirus exposure and HLA in healthy donors. Looking at the study overall: An analysis done earlier identified some 120 million unique TCR beta sequences from about 179 million T cells. General study points: A further, later analysis showed that HLA-associated TCR beta chains (compared with equally common others) were more clonally expanded.

CDR1 is SGHRS, CDR2 YFSETQ, per germline. With 5 bases removed from V and 0 bases from J, the gap between germline ends came to 6 bases. The CDR3 sequence is 12 residues long. Use of 60 Vbeta and 13 Jbeta primers characterized the PCR. Assay used: immunoSEQ multiplex PCR; TCRdb lists only in-frame clones, some missing. The sample contains approximately 100,000 clones, roughly 70% of which appear only once. With respect to this clone: Its target is not known.

The sample comprised PBMCs. This receptor was taken from a middle-aged man in good health and CMV-seropositive. The J gene is TRBJ2-7, the V gene TRBV5-1; D not resolved. The CDR3 nucleotides read TGCGCCAGCAGTGTAGACTCCTACGAGCAGTACTTC. This encodes CASSVDSYEQYF.